Sequencing of this T cell receptor (beta chain) was carried out in a study of blood T cell repertoires in COVID-19. On the study more broadly: Samples of COVID-19 (acute and convalescent) were obtained from the United States, Italy and Spain. PBMCs, B-cell-depleted T cells, or T cells provided the cDNA or gDNA that made up the material.

The CDR3 is 16 amino acids. With 6 bases clipped from V and 0 bases from J, the junction kept 7 bases outside the gene matches. Germline CDR1 and CDR2: MNHNY and SVGAGI (reference sequence). The data were produced by immunoSEQ multiplex PCR, yet TCRdb's version contains in-frame clones alone and is incomplete. The profile shows over 90,000 clones, 80% to 95% of them singletons. The chain couples TRBV6-6 to TRBJ2-1, with TRBD1 matching over 8 bases. The source of this sequence is a woman aged 45-65 years with COVID-19, enrolled during active disease. Specimen: peripheral blood. DNA for the CDR3: TGTGCCAGCAGCCGCGGCACAGGGGGCTCCTACAATGAGCAGTTCTTC. Translating it yields CASSRGTGGSYNEQFF.